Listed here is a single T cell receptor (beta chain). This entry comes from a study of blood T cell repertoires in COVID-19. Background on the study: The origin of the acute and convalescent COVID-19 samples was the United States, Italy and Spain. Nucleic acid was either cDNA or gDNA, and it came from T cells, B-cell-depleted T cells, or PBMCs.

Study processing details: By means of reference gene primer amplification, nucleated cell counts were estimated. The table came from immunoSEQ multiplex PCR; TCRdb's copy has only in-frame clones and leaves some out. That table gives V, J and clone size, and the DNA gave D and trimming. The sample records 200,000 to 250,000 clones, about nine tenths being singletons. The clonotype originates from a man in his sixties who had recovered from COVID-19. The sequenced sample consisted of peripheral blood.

The CDR3 loop is CASWRDRGSGELFF. The CDR3, as DNA: TGTGCCAGCTGGCGAGACAGGGGGAGCGGGGAGCTGTTTTTT. The rearrangement uses TRBV11-2 and TRBJ2-2; 9 positions agree with TRBD1. Per the germline V gene, CDR1 is SGHAT and CDR2 is FQNNGV. The CDR3 has 14 amino acids. V shed 8 bases, J shed 7 bases, and the junction held 8 bases outside the gene matches.